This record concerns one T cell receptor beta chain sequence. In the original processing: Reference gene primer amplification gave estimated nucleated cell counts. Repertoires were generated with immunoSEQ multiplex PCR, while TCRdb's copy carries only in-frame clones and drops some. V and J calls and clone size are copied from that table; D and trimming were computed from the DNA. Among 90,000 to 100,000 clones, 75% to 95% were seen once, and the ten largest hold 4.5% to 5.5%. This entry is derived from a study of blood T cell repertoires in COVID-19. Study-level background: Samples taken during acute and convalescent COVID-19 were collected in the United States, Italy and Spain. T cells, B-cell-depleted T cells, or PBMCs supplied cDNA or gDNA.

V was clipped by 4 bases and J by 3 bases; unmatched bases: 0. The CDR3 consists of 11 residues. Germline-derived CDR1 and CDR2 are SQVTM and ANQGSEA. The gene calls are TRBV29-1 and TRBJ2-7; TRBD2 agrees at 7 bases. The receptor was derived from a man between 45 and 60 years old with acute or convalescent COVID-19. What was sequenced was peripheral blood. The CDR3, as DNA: TGCAGCGTTGCTAGCGGCTACGAGCAGTACTTC. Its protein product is CSVASGYEQYF.